The sequence of this T cell receptor (beta chain) was determined in a study of shared clonotypes between healthy human individuals. Notes on the study in general: Represented genetic and exposure-history diversity was restricted by having few donors.

CDR3 length equals 13 residues. Trimming cost V 2 bases and J 6 bases, with 11 bases left between them. Germline V CDR1 and CDR2: MNHNY, SVGAGI (reference sequence). Sequencing used immunoSEQ multiplex PCR; TCRdb keeps in-frame clones, though not all of them. This repertoire shows about 2 million clones, about 95% found once; its top ten account for around 1%. In regard to this clone: Its antigen is currently unknown.

Terminally differentiated effector memory CD45RA+ cells were left out of the naive CD8 fraction, which was CD45RO-negative and positively selected for CCR7. The receptor comes from a young man in good health. The chain recombines TRBV6-6 with TRBJ2-7, with D tentatively TRBD2 (6 bases). Material: naive CD8+ T cells sorted from blood. The CDR3 loop reads CASSYQTSLEQYF. The CDR3 DNA reads as TGTGCCAGCAGTTACCAGACTAGTCTCGAGCAGTACTTC.